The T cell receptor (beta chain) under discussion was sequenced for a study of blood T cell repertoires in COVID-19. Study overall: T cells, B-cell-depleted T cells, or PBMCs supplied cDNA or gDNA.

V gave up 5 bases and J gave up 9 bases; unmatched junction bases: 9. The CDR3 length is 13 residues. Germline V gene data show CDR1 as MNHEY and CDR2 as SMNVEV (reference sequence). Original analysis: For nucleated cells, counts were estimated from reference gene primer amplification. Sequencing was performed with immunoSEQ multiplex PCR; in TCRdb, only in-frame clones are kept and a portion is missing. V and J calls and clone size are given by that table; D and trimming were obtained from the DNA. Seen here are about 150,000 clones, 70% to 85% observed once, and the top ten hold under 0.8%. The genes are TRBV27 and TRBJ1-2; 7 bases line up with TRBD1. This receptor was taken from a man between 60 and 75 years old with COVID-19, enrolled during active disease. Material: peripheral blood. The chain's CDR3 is CASSATTGSRYTF. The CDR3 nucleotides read TGTGCCAGCAGTGCTACGACAGGGTCCCGCTACACCTTC.